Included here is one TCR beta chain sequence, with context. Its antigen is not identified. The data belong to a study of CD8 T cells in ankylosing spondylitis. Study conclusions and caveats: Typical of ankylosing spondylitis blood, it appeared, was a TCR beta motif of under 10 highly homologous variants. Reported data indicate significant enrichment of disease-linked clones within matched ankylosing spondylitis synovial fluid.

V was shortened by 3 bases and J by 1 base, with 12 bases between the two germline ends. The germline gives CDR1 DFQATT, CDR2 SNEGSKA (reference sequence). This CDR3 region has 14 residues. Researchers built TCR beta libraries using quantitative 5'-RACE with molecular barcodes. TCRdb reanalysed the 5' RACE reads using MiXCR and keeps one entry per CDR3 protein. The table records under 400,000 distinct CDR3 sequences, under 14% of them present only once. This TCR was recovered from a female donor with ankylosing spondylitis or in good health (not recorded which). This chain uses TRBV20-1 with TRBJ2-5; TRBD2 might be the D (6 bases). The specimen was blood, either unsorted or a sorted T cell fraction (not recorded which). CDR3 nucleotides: TGCAGTGCTAGTGATCCGACTAGCCAAGAGACCCAGTACTTC. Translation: CSASDPTSQETQYF.